These 3 T cell receptor beta chains originate from one sample sequenced in a study of blood T cell repertoires in COVID-19. Produced via immunoSEQ multiplex PCR; TCRdb's table is partial and in-frame only. The sample has 210,000 or so clones; about 84% are singletons. Sequencing was done on a sample of PBMCs or T cells enriched from blood (not recorded which). The origin of the receptors is a man aged 25 to 40 with acute COVID-19.

In regard to this clone: In the same sample, other DNA sequences code for this CDR3. V usage is TRBV19 and J usage is TRBJ2-7, with D perhaps matching TRBD2 (5 bases). Deletions cut 2 bases from V and 6 bases from J, with 14 bases between. Germline V gives CDR1 LNHDA, CDR2 SQIVND (reference sequence). This CDR3 has 14 residues. The CDR3 spells CASSIRSGGFEQYF. CDR3 coding DNA: TGTGCCAGTAGTATACGGTCGGGCGGGTTCGAGCAGTACTTC. Variable domain in full (rest from reference TRBV19 and TRBJ2-7): DGGITQSPKYLFRKEGQNVTLSCEQNLNHDAMYWYRQDPGQGLRLIYYSQIVNDFQKGDIAEGYSVSREKKESFPLTVTSAQKNPTAFYLCASSIRSGGFEQYFGPGTRLTVT.

This clone appeared once. This rearrangement joins TRBV12-3 or TRBV12-4 to TRBJ2-1; D is uncertain. The ends were cut back, 8 bases at V and 11 bases at J, with 16 bases in the middle. The length of the CDR3 is 12 residues. DNA for the CDR3: TGTGCCAGCCTACTCATGGGCAGTAAGCAGTTCTTC. Its protein product is CASLLMGSKQFF.

The rearrangement joins TRBV4-1 to TRBJ2-5, with no clear D. The CDR3 sequence is 16 residues long. V lost 0 bases to trimming and J lost 5 bases, with 16 bases between them. Germline values: CDR1 MGHRA, CDR2 YSYEKL. The CDR3 region has the DNA TGCGCCAGCAGCCAAGAACTTGGCTTTGGGCTGGAGACCCAGTACTTC. It encodes CASSQELGFGLETQYF.